Listed below are T cell receptor beta chains from one sample, sequenced in a study of control samples from healthy donors and cancer patients. Sequencing was performed with immunoSEQ multiplex PCR; in TCRdb, only in-frame clones are kept and a portion is missing. Of approximately 74,000 clones listed, 94% are singletons. The sequenced sample consisted of blood. The source is a woman aged 25 to 45 in good health. Both conserved end residues are part of each CDR3. A D gene is named only where the DNA matches it firmly. Some rows have no size entry. The others give once, few or many, or a class for an expanded clone.

V gene	J gene	clone size	D gene	CDR3 DNA	CDR3 protein
TRBV6-5	TRBJ1-1	once	TRBD1	TGTGCCAGCAGGCGGAGACAGGGCATGAACACTGAAGCTTTCTTT	CASRRRQGMNTEAFF
TRBV30	TRBJ2-7	NA	NA	TGTGCCTGGAGGGTAGGGTACGAGCAGTACTTC	CAWRVGYEQYF
TRBV29-1	TRBJ2-5	NA	NA	TGCAGCGTAGAGACGGCGGGGGCGACCCAGTACTTC	CSVETAGATQYF
TRBV5-1	TRBJ1-6	NA	TRBD1	TGCGCCAGCAGCTTGATGGGACAGGAGAATTCACCCCTCCACTTT	CASSLMGQENSPLHF
TRBV7-9	TRBJ1-4	once	TRBD1	TGTGCCAGCAGACTACCGGGACAGGGGAATGAAAAACTGTTTTTT	CASRLPGQGNEKLFF
TRBV9	TRBJ2-2	NA	NA	TGTGCCAGCAGCGAGGGCTCGAACACCGGGGAGCTGTTTTTT	CASSEGSNTGELFF
TRBV2	TRBJ2-1	NA	NA	TGTGCCAGCAGTGAAAGAAGTGGGCCGTTGGGCCGGTTCTTC	CASSERSGPLGRFF
TRBV6-5	TRBJ1-1	NA	NA	TGTGCCAGCAAACTAAGCCCGAACACTGAAGCTTTCTTT	CASKLSPNTEAFF
TRBV7-9	TRBJ1-2	NA	TRBD1	TGTGCCAGCAGCTACCAGGGGGCCGCTAACTATGGCTACACCTTC	CASSYQGAANYGYTF
TRBV5-4	TRBJ2-1	NA	TRBD1	TGTGCCAGCGGCCGGGACAGCTCCTACAATGAGCAGTTCTTC	CASGRDSSYNEQFF
TRBV5-5	TRBJ1-2	NA	TRBD1	TGTGCCAGCAGCAGGGGGACAGGGTACTACAATAACTATGGCTACACCTTC	CASSRGTGYYNNYGYTF
TRBV7-3	TRBJ2-2	NA	NA	TGTGCCAGCAGCCCCGGAGGGACAGAGAACACCGGGGAGCTGTTTTTT	CASSPGGTENTGELFF
TRBV3-1/TRBV3-2	TRBJ1-6	NA	NA	TGTGCCAGCAGCCAAGTACGATCACCCCTCCACTTT	CASSQVRSPLHF
TRBV9	TRBJ1-4	NA	NA	TGTGCCAGCAGCGTAGGGGGACGCTTGGATGAAAAACTGTTTTTT	CASSVGGRLDEKLFF
TRBV27	TRBJ2-1	NA	NA	TGTGCCAGCAGTTTGGTTACGGGTATGTACAATGAGCAGTTCTTC	CASSLVTGMYNEQFF
TRBV4-1	TRBJ1-2	NA	NA	TGCGCCAGCAGCCAAGAGAGAGTAAACTATGGCTACACCTTC	CASSQERVNYGYTF
TRBV9	TRBJ2-5	NA	NA	TGTGCCAGCAGCGTGGGGGGGGCACAGCCAGAGACCCAGTACTTC	CASSVGGAQPETQYF
TRBV11-3	TRBJ1-2	NA	TRBD1	TGTGCCAGCAGCCACAGGGGTCCTTCTAACTATGGCTACACCTTC	CASSHRGPSNYGYTF
TRBV25-1	TRBJ2-2	once	TRBD2	TGTGCCAGCAGTGAATTGGGACTAGCGGGGAACACCGGGGAGCTGTTTTTT	CASSELGLAGNTGELFF
TRBV11-2	TRBJ2-5	NA	NA	TGTGCCAGCAGCTTAGCGTTTGGGGTCCAAGAGACCCAGTACTTC	CASSLAFGVQETQYF
TRBV6-5	TRBJ1-2	NA	NA	TGTGCCAGCAGTTACACAAGCTATGGCTACACCTTC	CASSYTSYGYTF
TRBV15	TRBJ1-1	NA	NA	TGTGCCACCAGCAGAGATACTGCGGAGCAGGCTTTCTTT	CATSRDTAEQAFF
TRBV2	TRBJ1-5	NA	NA	TGTGCCAGCACCCAAACAGGGAGTCGTCAGCCCCAGCATTTT	CASTQTGSRQPQHF
TRBV7-3	TRBJ2-5	once	NA	TGTGCCAGCAGCATGGGGAACCAAGAGACCCAGTACTTC	CASSMGNQETQYF
TRBV9	TRBJ1-6	NA	NA	TGTGCCAGCAGCGTAGGTAGCTCCTATAATTCACCCCTCCACTTT	CASSVGSSYNSPLHF
TRBV5-5	TRBJ2-5	NA	NA	TGTGCCAGCAGCTTGGGGGCGGGGAGACAAGAGACCCAGTACTTC	CASSLGAGRQETQYF
TRBV7-3	TRBJ2-2	NA	TRBD1	TGTGCCAGCAGCGTATACACAGGGGCCAACACCGGGGAGCTGTTTTTT	CASSVYTGANTGELFF
TRBV6-1	TRBJ2-3	NA	TRBD2	TGTGCCAGCAGTGAGACTGGAGTAGGCGGGGGGCACACAGATACGCAGTATTTT	CASSETGVGGGHTDTQYF
TRBV2	TRBJ1-5	NA	NA	TGTGCCAGCAGTGTTGACAGGTCCCAGAATCAGCCCCAGCATTTT	CASSVDRSQNQPQHF
TRBV19	TRBJ2-7	NA	NA	TGTGCCAGTAGCCCCGGGTTCGACGAGCAGTACTTC	CASSPGFDEQYF
TRBV7-9	TRBJ1-1	NA	NA	TGTGCCAGCAGCTTAAGGGGTAGGGAAGCTTTCTTT	CASSLRGREAFF
TRBV4-2	TRBJ2-3	once	NA	TGTGCCAGCAGCCCTCAATATAGTAGCACCGATACGCAGTATTTT	CASSPQYSSTDTQYF
TRBV5-4	TRBJ2-4	once	NA	TGTGCCAGCAGCTCTGTGGCTCCTAGCCGAGGTCCCAAAAACATTCAGTACTTC	CASSSVAPSRGPKNIQYF
TRBV28	TRBJ1-1	NA	TRBD1	TGTGCCAGCAGTTTAGGAGGGGGCGGATTGAGAACTGAAGCTTTCTTT	CASSLGGGGLRTEAFF
TRBV3-1/TRBV3-2	TRBJ1-1	NA	TRBD1	TGTGCCAGCAGCCTGACAGGGGGCACTGAAGCTTTCTTT	CASSLTGGTEAFF
TRBV27	TRBJ1-4	NA	NA	TGTGCCAGCAGTTATGGGCCAGGGCGGGGTGAAAAACTGTTTTTT	CASSYGPGRGEKLFF
TRBV2	TRBJ1-6	few	NA	TGTGCCAGCAGTGGGACCGCTAAGCTCCATAATTCACCCCTCCACTTT	CASSGTAKLHNSPLHF
TRBV13	TRBJ1-6	NA	NA	TGTGCCAGCAAGGGGGTCACGGGCTCCTATAATTCACCCCTCCACTTT	CASKGVTGSYNSPLHF
TRBV4-1	TRBJ1-4	NA	NA	TGCGCCAGCAGCCAAGCCGTAGGGAGGGAAAAACTGTTTTTT	CASSQAVGREKLFF
TRBV19	TRBJ2-3	NA	NA	TGTGCCAGTAGTTCCAACGCCATAAACACAGATACGCAGTATTTT	CASSSNAINTDTQYF
TRBV9	TRBJ2-4	NA	TRBD1	TGTGCCAGCAGCGCTTCAGGGGGTCTCGGAAACATTCAGTACTTC	CASSASGGLGNIQYF
TRBV11-2	TRBJ2-2	NA	NA	TGTGCCAGCAGCTTACGGGCGGTTATCACCGGGGAGCTGTTTTTT	CASSLRAVITGELFF